This section outlines one T cell receptor beta chain sequence together with its context. Its antigen is not identified. This sample was taken from a study of T cell responses to AZD1222 COVID-19 vaccine. This table comes from immunoSEQ multiplex PCR, and its TCRdb copy is limited to in-frame clones, with some not included. The repertoire holds more than 85,000 clones, with approximately 86% as singletons. Trimming pared 0 bases from V and 7 bases from J, leaving 11 bases between. Germline V gives CDR1 SGDLS, CDR2 YYNGEE. The CDR3 covers 15 residues. Whole-study results and caveats: Nearly half of spike-specific TCRs reportedly go after variant regions that carry no mutations. The breadth and depth of Spike-specific TCRs increased once two AZD1222 doses had been given. Clonal diversity was possibly underestimated; the donors were predominantly white British and more often female. Only six people who got AZD1222 tested seropositive at baseline.

The source was peripheral blood, collected on day 0 of MenACWY control vaccination. This chain links TRBV9 with TRBJ1-6; the D gene is possibly TRBD1 (5 bases). This receptor was obtained from an adult in good health. CDR3 loop: CASSVGRGYNSPLHF. CDR3 coding DNA: TGTGCCAGCAGCGTAGGTCGGGGCTACAATTCACCCCTCCACTTT.